This is a list of T cell receptor beta chains from one sample in a study of blood T cell repertoires in COVID-19. Data came from immunoSEQ multiplex PCR; TCRdb stores just in-frame clones and leaves some out. The data hold some 150,000 clones, with approximately 82% observed a single time. Sequenced sample: PBMCs or T cells enriched from blood (not recorded which). The receptors were sampled from a man between 45 and 60 years old who had recovered from COVID-19. The CDR3 runs from the conserved cysteine through the conserved F or W. D genes are given only for firm matches. Only some rows state a clone size, as once, few, many or a class for expanded clones.

j_gene	v_gene	d_gene	abundance	CDR3nt	CDR3aa
TRBJ1-5	TRBV21-1	-	-	TGTGCCAGCAGCAAAACTGGGCACAGGGGGTCAGCCCAGCATTTT	CASSKTGHRGSAQHF
TRBJ1-1	TRBV19	-	-	TGTGCCAGTAGTTCATACGCGGGCACTGAAGCTTTCTTT	CASSSYAGTEAFF
TRBJ1-1	TRBV12-3/TRBV12-4	-	-	TGTGCCAGCAGCCCGGGGACTGAAGCTTTCTTT	CASSPGTEAFF
TRBJ1-5	TRBV6-2/TRBV6-3	-	once	TGTGCCAGCAGTTACGGGACAACTAGCAATCAGCCCCAGCATTTT	CASSYGTTSNQPQHF
TRBJ2-3	TRBV2	-	-	TGTGCCAGCAGTGGGTGGACTAGCACAGATACGCAGTATTTT	CASSGWTSTDTQYF
TRBJ1-5	TRBV27	-	-	TGTGCCAGCAGTGCCCGGGAGTTTAATCAGCCCCAGCATTTT	CASSAREFNQPQHF
TRBJ1-6	TRBV7-9	-	-	TGTGCCAGCTCCCCACGGGAGGGAGTTTCACCCCTCCACTTT	CASSPREGVSPLHF
TRBJ2-5	TRBV6-1	-	-	TGTGCCAGCAGTGAATGGCAGGGGTGGGAGACCCAGTACTTC	CASSEWQGWETQYF
TRBJ1-1	TRBV7-2	-	-	TGTGCCAGCAGCTTATCTTTTGTGAACACTGAAGCTTTCTTT	CASSLSFVNTEAFF
TRBJ1-6	TRBV6-2/TRBV6-3	TRBD1	-	TGTGCCAGCAGTTCCTGGACAGGGGGCGGAGCGGGCTATAATTCACCCCTCCACTTT	CASSSWTGGGAGYNSPLHF
TRBJ1-4	TRBV27	-	-	TGTGCCAGCAGTTTTCCCGGGGTTGGCGAAAAACTGTTTTTT	CASSFPGVGEKLFF
TRBJ1-1	TRBV7-9	TRBD1	-	TGTGCCAGCAGCGCACGACAGGGTGGATACACTGAAGCTTTCTTT	CASSARQGGYTEAFF
TRBJ1-4	TRBV18	-	-	TGTGCCAGCTCACCAATCAAGGGGTCGGGTGAAAAACTGTTTTTT	CASSPIKGSGEKLFF
TRBJ1-1	TRBV4-2	-	few	TGTGCCAGCAGCCAAAATGCAGAAAACACTGAAGCTTTCTTT	CASSQNAENTEAFF
TRBJ1-2	TRBV15	TRBD1	-	TGTGCCACCAGCGGGAGCCGGGACAGCTATGGCTACACCTTC	CATSGSRDSYGYTF
TRBJ1-6	TRBV27	TRBD1	-	TGTGCCAGCAGTCCTAGGACAGGGGGCAATTCACCCCTCCACTTT	CASSPRTGGNSPLHF
TRBJ2-2	TRBV2	TRBD2	-	TGTGCCAGCAGTGAAGTCGGGGGGAAGAACACCGGGGAGCTGTTTTTT	CASSEVGGKNTGELFF
TRBJ1-4	TRBV13	TRBD1	-	TGTGCCAGCAGCCCGACAGGGGAATTGGGTGAAAAACTGTTTTTT	CASSPTGELGEKLFF
TRBJ1-1	TRBV27	-	-	TGTGCCAGCAGTATCCCAGGGACCGGGAGGGCTTTCTTT	CASSIPGTGRAFF
TRBJ2-7	TRBV28	-	-	TGTGCCAGCAGTTTCAACAGGGCCCCCTCCTACGAGCAGTACTTC	CASSFNRAPSYEQYF
TRBJ1-2	TRBV20-1	-	few	TGCAGTGCTAGCTCAGGGGTTGGCTACACCTTC	CSASSGVGYTF
TRBJ2-7	TRBV10-3	-	-	TGTGCCATCAGTGAGTCAGGTGGGACTTGGTACGAGCAGTACTTC	CAISESGGTWYEQYF
TRBJ1-2	TRBV10-1	TRBD1	-	TGCGCCAGCATCGGAAGACAGGGGGCGAGCAACTATGGCTACACCTTC	CASIGRQGASNYGYTF
TRBJ2-7	TRBV29-1	TRBD1	once	TGCAGCGTTGACGGGACAGGTAGCGAGCAGTACTTC	CSVDGTGSEQYF
TRBJ2-1	TRBV3-1/TRBV3-2	-	-	TGTGCCAGCAGCCTTGCCGGGAGCGGAGGGGTCAATGAGCAGTTCTTC	CASSLAGSGGVNEQFF
TRBJ2-3	TRBV6-6	TRBD2	-	TGTGCCAGCAAACCTAGCGGGGGGCGGGGCACAGATACGCAGTATTTT	CASKPSGGRGTDTQYF
TRBJ2-3	TRBV7-9	-	-	TGTGCCAGCAGCTACACAGGGTCAGATACGCAGTATTTT	CASSYTGSDTQYF
TRBJ2-6	TRBV7-9	-	few	TGTGCCAGCAGCTCCTCTAGGGGCGAGTTCGGGGCCAACGTCCTGACTTTC	CASSSSRGEFGANVLTF
TRBJ2-7	TRBV6-2/TRBV6-3	TRBD2	-	TGTGCCAGCAGTTACGCTGCTAGCGGGGTCTACGAGCAGTACTTC	CASSYAASGVYEQYF
TRBJ2-1	TRBV7-9	TRBD2	-	TGTGCCAGCAGTACCTGGCGGGGGGGCGACTACAATGAGCAGTTCTTC	CASSTWRGGDYNEQFF
TRBJ1-2	TRBV10-3	-	few	TGTGCCATCAGTGTGGGAGGGGACTATGGCTACACCTTC	CAISVGGDYGYTF
TRBJ2-1	TRBV18	TRBD2	-	TGTGCCAGCTCACCAGGCCTAGCGGGGAAAAATGAGCAGTTCTTC	CASSPGLAGKNEQFF
TRBJ1-1	TRBV5-1	-	-	TGCGCCAGCAGCTTGGCCAACAGGCGGCGGACTGAAGCTTTCTTT	CASSLANRRRTEAFF
TRBJ1-6	TRBV4-1	-	-	TGCGCCAGCAGCCAAGACGGCGGTTATAATTCACCCCTCCACTTT	CASSQDGGYNSPLHF
TRBJ2-3	TRBV18	-	-	TGTGCCAGCTCACCGGGGGCGACGAGCACAGATACGCAGTATTTT	CASSPGATSTDTQYF
TRBJ1-3	TRBV28	TRBD1	few	TGTGCCAGCAGTGACCCCTCCGGGACAGACCTCATCTCTGGAAACACCATATATTTT	CASSDPSGTDLISGNTIYF
TRBJ2-2	TRBV7-6	TRBD1	-	TGTGCCAGCAGCTTTCAGACAGGGGGTATCGGGGAGCTGTTTTTT	CASSFQTGGIGELFF
TRBJ1-3	TRBV2	TRBD1	-	TGTGCCAGCAGTGCGGGACAGGGGTACGTCGGAAACACCATATATTTT	CASSAGQGYVGNTIYF
TRBJ2-7	TRBV30	-	-	TGTGCCTGGAGTGTTGGGGGGACCTACGAGCAGTACTTC	CAWSVGGTYEQYF
TRBJ2-5	TRBV5-4	-	-	TGTGCCAGCAGATTTCAGGCGGGGGAGACCCAGTACTTC	CASRFQAGETQYF
TRBJ2-3	TRBV7-9	TRBD2	-	TGTGCCAGCAGTTTATCCGGGACTAGGCCTGGGGATACGCAGTATTTT	CASSLSGTRPGDTQYF
TRBJ2-5	TRBV19	-	-	TGTGCCAGTAGTATAGACCCGGGGACAAAGACCCAAGAGACCCAGTACTTC	CASSIDPGTKTQETQYF
TRBJ2-7	TRBV25-1	TRBD2	-	TGTGCCAGCAGTGAATATTCGGGAGGGACCTACGAGCAGTACTTC	CASSEYSGGTYEQYF
TRBJ1-5	TRBV4-1	-	-	TGCGCCAGCAGCCAAGATGGGAGGGGTAATCAGCCCCAGCATTTT	CASSQDGRGNQPQHF